This entry concerns a single T cell receptor (beta chain). As originally analysed: Amplification of reference gene primers provided the estimated nucleated cell counts. Profiling relied on immunoSEQ multiplex PCR, and the TCRdb table lists in-frame clones only, not all of them. V and J calls and clone size are copied from that table; D and trimming were computed from the DNA. The sample consists of some 47,000 clones, 89% of them appearing once. These data belong to a study of blood T cell repertoires in COVID-19. For the study at large: Researchers got acute and convalescent COVID-19 samples from the United States, Italy and Spain. T cells, B-cell-depleted T cells, or PBMCs provided the cDNA or gDNA that served as material.

The material sequenced was peripheral blood. The source of this sequence is a man in his fifties or sixties with active COVID-19.

CDR3: CASSQDDREPIPYGYTF. The CDR3 coding sequence is TGTGCCAGCAGCCAGGACGACAGGGAACCAATTCCCTATGGCTACACCTTC. The chain carries TRBV4-2 and TRBJ1-2, with 7 bases that match TRBD1. Germline values: CDR1 LGHNA, CDR2 YNFKEQ. The CDR3 spans 17 residues. J lost 4 bases, V lost 3 bases, and 14 bases had no gene match.